This entry is about one T cell receptor beta chain. These data originate in a study of cytomegalovirus exposure and HLA in healthy donors. Primers included in the PCR were 60 Vbeta and 13 Jbeta primers. Using immunoSEQ multiplex PCR, the repertoire was profiled, and TCRdb retains in-frame clones only, with some absent. The top ten clones hold around 0.46% of a sample with 160,000 or so clones, almost 85% of them seen once. Input material: PBMCs. The receptor was isolated from a woman in her forties or fifties in good health and CMV-seronegative.

The CDR3 DNA reads TGTGCCAGCAGCGTAGCCGCCTCACAGGGGCTATTCACAGATACGCAGTATTTT. This codes for CASSVAASQGLFTDTQYF. This chain joins TRBV9 and TRBJ2-3; 7 positions agree with TRBD1. The CDR3 loop spans 18 amino acids. Unmatched junction bases numbered 12, after V lost 0 bases and J lost 2 bases. Germline-derived CDR1 and CDR2 are SGDLS and YYNGEE.